This T cell receptor beta chain appears in the sequencing data of a study of CD4 T cell repertoires in COVID-19. Study results and limitations: Two or all three memory subsets shared several highly expanded SARS-CoV-2-reactive clonotypes. Between roughly 6 and 26% of SARS-CoV-2 clonotypes also appeared in SARS-CoV and/or HKU1 spike cultures.

Repertoires were generated with immunoSEQ multiplex PCR, while TCRdb's copy carries only in-frame clones and drops some. The sample contains some 80,000 clones, roughly four fifths of which appear only once. This clone was recorded only once. The antigen remains undetermined. The CDR3 length is 14 residues. Germline lookup yields CDR1 ENHRY and CDR2 SYGVKD. Mild-to-severe COVID-19 survivors were the donors. Specimen: CD4+ T cells from peripheral blood, collected after recovery from COVID-19. The chain has TRBV10-3 and TRBJ2-7; 8 bases are a match to TRBD2. This receptor was taken from a human donor who had COVID-19. The CDR3 DNA reads as TGTGCTACCACCTCCGGGGGGGAAAGTAACGAGCAGTACTTC. It codes for CATTSGGESNEQYF.